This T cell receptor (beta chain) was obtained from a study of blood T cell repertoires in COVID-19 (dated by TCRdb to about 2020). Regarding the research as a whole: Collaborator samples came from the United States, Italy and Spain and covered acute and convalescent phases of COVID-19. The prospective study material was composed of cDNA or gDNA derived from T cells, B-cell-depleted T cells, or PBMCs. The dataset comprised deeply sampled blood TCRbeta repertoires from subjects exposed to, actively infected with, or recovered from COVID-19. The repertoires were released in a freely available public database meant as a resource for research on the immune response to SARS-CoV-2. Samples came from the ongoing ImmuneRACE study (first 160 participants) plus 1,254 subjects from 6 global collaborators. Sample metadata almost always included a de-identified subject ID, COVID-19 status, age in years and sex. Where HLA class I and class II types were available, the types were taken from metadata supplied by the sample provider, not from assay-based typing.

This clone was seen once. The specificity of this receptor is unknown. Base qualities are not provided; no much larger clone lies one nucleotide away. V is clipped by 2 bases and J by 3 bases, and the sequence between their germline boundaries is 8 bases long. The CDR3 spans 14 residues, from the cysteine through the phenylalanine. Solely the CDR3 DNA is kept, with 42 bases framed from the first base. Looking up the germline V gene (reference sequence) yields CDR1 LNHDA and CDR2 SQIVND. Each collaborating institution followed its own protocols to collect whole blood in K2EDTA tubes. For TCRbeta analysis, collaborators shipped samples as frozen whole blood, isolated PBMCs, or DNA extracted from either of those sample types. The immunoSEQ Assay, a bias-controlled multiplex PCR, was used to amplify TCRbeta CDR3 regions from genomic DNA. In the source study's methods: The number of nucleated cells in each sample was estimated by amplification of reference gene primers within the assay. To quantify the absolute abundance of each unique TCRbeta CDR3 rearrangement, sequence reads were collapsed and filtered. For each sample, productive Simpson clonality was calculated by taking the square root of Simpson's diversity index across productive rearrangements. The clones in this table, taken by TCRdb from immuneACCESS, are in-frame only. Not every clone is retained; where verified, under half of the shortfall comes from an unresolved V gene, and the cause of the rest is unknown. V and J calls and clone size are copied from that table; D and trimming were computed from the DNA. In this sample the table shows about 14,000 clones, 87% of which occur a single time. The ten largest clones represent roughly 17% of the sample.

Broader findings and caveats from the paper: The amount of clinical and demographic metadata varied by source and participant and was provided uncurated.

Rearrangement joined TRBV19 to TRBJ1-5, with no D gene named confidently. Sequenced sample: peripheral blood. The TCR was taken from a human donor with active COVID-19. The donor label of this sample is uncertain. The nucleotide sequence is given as TGTGCCAGTAGTATAACGGGGTCCAATCAGCCCCAGCATTTT. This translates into CASSITGSNQPQHF.